These 8 T cell receptor beta chains originate from one sample sequenced in a study of control samples from healthy donors and cancer patients (dated by TCRdb to the early 2020s). Libraries came from the immunoSEQ multiplex PCR assay. The table comes from immuneACCESS by way of TCRdb, which keeps in-frame sequences with V and J called. Part of the clones is missing from these tables; in studies checked, under half for an unresolved V gene and the rest for unknown reasons. The sample yields under 80,000 clones; 85% to 95% were counted once. The ten largest clones take up about 6.2% of the sample. Specimen: blood. The receptor source for this set is a woman between 40 and 50 years old in good health.

The V call is TRBV28, the J call TRBJ2-3; a possible D gene is TRBD2 (6 bases). Germline CDR1 reads MDHEN; CDR2 reads SYDVKM. The CDR3 consists of 14 residues. Trimming shortened V by 6 bases and J by 0 bases, and 10 bases separated the two germline ends. CDR3: CASSPGGSTDTQYF. The CDR3 DNA reads TGTGCCAGCAGCCCCGGGGGAAGCACAGATACGCAGTATTTT.

This chain's CDR3 is CAEGAGNTIYF. The CDR3 coding sequence is TGTGCCGAGGGCGCTGGAAACACCATATATTTT. V usage is TRBV12-3 or TRBV12-4 and J usage is TRBJ1-3; D is uncertain. V was pared by 11 bases and J by 2 bases, with 7 bases between. The CDR3 contains 11 residues.

This chain links TRBV11-3 with TRBJ2-3, with D tentatively TRBD1 or TRBD2 (6 bases each). The V end lost 4 bases, the J end lost 0 bases, and 11 bases lay between the germline ends. This CDR3 is 15 amino acids long. Germline CDR1 is SGHNT and CDR2 is YENEEA. The CDR3 DNA reads as TGTGCCAGCAGCTCCCCGGGGGCTAGCACAGATACGCAGTATTTT. Translation gives CASSSPGASTDTQYF.

V gene TRBV5-5 combines with J gene TRBJ2-5, with D perhaps TRBD2 (7 bases). Germline CDR1 reads SGHKS; CDR2 reads YYEKEE (reference sequence). CDR3 length: 16 residues. The V end was cut by 3 bases, the J end by 1 base, with 16 bases between. DNA of the CDR3: TGTGCCAGCAGCTCCACCCCCGGGGGGCTCCAAGAGACCCAGTACTTC. Translation gives CASSSTPGGLQETQYF.

The genes are TRBV6-4 and TRBJ1-6, with 7 bases identical to TRBD1. Losses at the gene ends were 5 bases for V and 8 bases for J; bases not matched to a gene: 9. The CDR3 contains 15 residues. The germline gives CDR1 MRHNA, CDR2 SNTAGT. CDR3 sequence (DNA): TGTGCCAGCAGTCCTACACTCCAGGGGGATTCACCCCTCCACTTT. Protein: CASSPTLQGDSPLHF.

J is TRBJ1-5 and V is TRBV2, with 8 bases that match TRBD1. The CDR3 loop spans 15 amino acids. Germline V gene lookup returns CDR1 SNHLY and CDR2 FYNNEI. J gave up 2 bases and V 7 bases, and 7 bases lay outside the gene matches. The CDR3 DNA reads TGTGCCAGCACCCTGGGACAGGCCCGCAATCAGCCCCAGCATTTT. It specifies CASTLGQARNQPQHF.

V and J are TRBV9 and TRBJ2-1, with D unclear. The CDR3 is 15 amino acids. In germline, CDR1 is SGDLS, CDR2 YYNGEE. V gave up 3 bases and J gave up 7 bases, with 17 bases separating them. The CDR3 DNA follows: TGTGCCAGCAGCGCCCCGTGGGGTGATAGGAATGAGCAGTTCTTC. Translation: CASSAPWGDRNEQFF. Full variable domain (missing parts from reference TRBV9 and TRBJ2-1): DSGVTQTPKHLITATGQRVTLRCSPRSGDLSVYWYQQSLDQGLQFLIQYYNGEERAKGNILERFSAQQFPDLHSELNLSSLELGDSALYFCASSAPWGDRNEQFFGPGTRLTVL.

The CDR3 sequence: CASSLVSGHTEAFF. In nucleotides, the CDR3 is TGTGCCAGCAGCTTGGTGAGTGGGCACACTGAAGCTTTCTTT. V is TRBV5-4 and J is TRBJ1-1; D unclear. V lost 0 bases, J lost 3 bases, and 9 bases lay in between. The CDR3 runs 14 residues. In germline, CDR1 is SGHNT, CDR2 YYREEE (reference sequence). The entire variable domain, with the rest obtained from reference TRBV5-4 and TRBJ1-1, is as follows: ETGVTQSPTHLIKTRGQQVTLRCSSQSGHNTVSWYQQALGQGPQFIFQYYREEENGRGNFPPRFSGLQFPNYSSELNVNALELDDSALYLCASSLVSGHTEAFFGQGTRLTVV.